This note documents a single T cell receptor (beta chain) sequence. The antigen is undetermined. Sample-barcoded 5' priming and a J-beta primer mix drove a second PCR of roughly 7 to 11 cycles. TCRdb analysed the 5' RACE reads with MiXCR anew, one entry per CDR3 protein. Seen here are over 700,000 distinct CDR3 sequences, approximately 25% observed once, and the top ten hold 9.4%. This sample is part of a study of blood T cells in healthy people across ages. Broader study findings: Per million T cells, TCR beta diversity dropped roughly linearly as age increased.

Germline CDR1 and CDR2: SGHRS and YFSETQ. The V gene lost 0 bases and the J gene lost 6 bases, with 15 bases spanning the gap. This CDR3 has 15 residues. The same sample was also studied in work on T cells of mothers and their children.

The sequence was obtained from a boy aged 10-17 years in good health. The genes are TRBV5-1 and TRBJ1-2, with D hard to call. Sequencing was carried out using blood. CDR3 nucleotide sequence: TGCGCCAGCAGCTTGGAGGGTTTAGGCCCTGATGGCTACACCTTC. Translation gives CASSLEGLGPDGYTF.